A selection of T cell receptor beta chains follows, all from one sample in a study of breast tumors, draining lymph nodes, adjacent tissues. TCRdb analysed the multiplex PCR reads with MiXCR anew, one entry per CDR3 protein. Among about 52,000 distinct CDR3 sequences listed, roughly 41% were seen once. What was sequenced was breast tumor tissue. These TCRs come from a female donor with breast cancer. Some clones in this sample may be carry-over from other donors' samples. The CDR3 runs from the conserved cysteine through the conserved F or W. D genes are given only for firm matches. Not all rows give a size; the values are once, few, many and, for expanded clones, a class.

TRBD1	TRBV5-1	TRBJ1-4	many	TGCGCCAGCAGCCTATCGGGGGGACAGGGGTCTGAAAAACTGTTTTTT	CASSLSGGQGSEKLFF
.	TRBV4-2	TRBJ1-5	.	TGTGCCAGCAGCCAAGCAGGAGGGAGGGACGAGCATTTT	CASSQAGGRDEHF
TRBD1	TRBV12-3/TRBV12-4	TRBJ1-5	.	TGTGCCAGCAGCTTCGGGACAGGGGGGCATCAGCCCCAGCATTTT	CASSFGTGGHQPQHF
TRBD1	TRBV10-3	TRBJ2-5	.	TGTGCCTTCAGTCCAACAGGGACAGATCAGGGGGCTTGTAGAGAGACCCAGTACTTC	CAFSPTGTDQGACRETQYF
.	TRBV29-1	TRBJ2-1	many	TGCAGCGTTGTGGGGGGAGGCGATGAGCAGTTCTTC	CSVVGGGDEQFF
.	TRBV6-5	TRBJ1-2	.	TGTGCCAGCAGTCCTTCCGGGACTCGGAGTGGCTACACCTTC	CASSPSGTRSGYTF
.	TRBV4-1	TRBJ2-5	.	TGCGCCAGCAGCCAAGCAACTAGCAAACAAGAGACCCAGTACTTC	CASSQATSKQETQYF
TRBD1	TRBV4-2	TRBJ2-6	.	TGTGCCAGCAGCCAAGTGAAGGACAGGGGGCCTTCGTCCCTGACTTTC	CASSQVKDRGPSSLTF
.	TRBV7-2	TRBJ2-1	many	TGTGCCAGCAGCTTAGTGGCGGGGTTC	CASSLVAGF
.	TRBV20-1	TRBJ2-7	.	TGCAGTGCCAGATCCCCGGGCTACGGGCAGTACTTC	CSARSPGYGQYF
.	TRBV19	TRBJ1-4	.	TGTGCCAGTAGTAACCAACAGGGTATGGATGAAAAACTGTTTTTT	CASSNQQGMDEKLFF
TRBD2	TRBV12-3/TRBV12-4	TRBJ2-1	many	TGTGCCAGCAGTTTAGGGGCTAGCGGGAGTGCCAATGAGCAGTTCTTC	CASSLGASGSANEQFF
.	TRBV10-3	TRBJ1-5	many	TGTGCCATCAGTCCAGGGTTAAATCAGCCCCAGCATTTT	CAISPGLNQPQHF
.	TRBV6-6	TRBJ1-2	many	TGTGCCAGCAGTTGGGCGGATGGCTACACCTTC	CASSWADGYTF
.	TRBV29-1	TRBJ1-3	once	TGCAGCGTTGATTTGGGAGGAAACACCATATATTTT	CSVDLGGNTIYF
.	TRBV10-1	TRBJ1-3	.	TGCGCCAGCAGTGGTAGGGTAGCGGGAAACACCAAAAATTTT	CASSGRVAGNTKNF
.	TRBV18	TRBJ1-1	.	TGTGCCAGCTCACCATCACGGGAAACTGAAGCTTTCTTT	CASSPSRETEAFF
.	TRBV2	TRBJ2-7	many	TGTGCCAGCAGTGAAGACTACAGGAGCTCCTACGAGCAGTACTTC	CASSEDYRSSYEQYF
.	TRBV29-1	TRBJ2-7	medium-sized	TGCAGCGTTTATGGTCGAAGCTCCTACGAGCAGTACTTC	CSVYGRSSYEQYF
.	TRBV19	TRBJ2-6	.	TGTGCCAGTCGAACGGGGGCCAACGTCCTGACTTTC	CASRTGANVLTF
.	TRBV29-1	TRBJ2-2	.	TGCAGCGTTGTCCTTAACACCGGGGAGCTGTTTTTT	CSVVLNTGELFF
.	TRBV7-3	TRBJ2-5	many	TGTGCCAGCAGCTCATACTACCAAGAGACCCAGTACTTC	CASSSYYQETQYF
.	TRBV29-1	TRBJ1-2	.	TGCAGCGTTGGTCCAGAAAACTATGGCTACACCTTC	CSVGPENYGYTF
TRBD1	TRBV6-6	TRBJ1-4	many	TGTGCCAGCAGTTACGGTACAGGGGCGAATGAAAAACTGTTTTTT	CASSYGTGANEKLFF
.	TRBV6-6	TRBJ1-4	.	TGTGCCAGCAGTCACGGAACCTGGACGAGGGACGAAAAACTGTTTTTT	CASSHGTWTRDEKLFF
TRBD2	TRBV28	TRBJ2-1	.	TGTGCCAGCAGACCACTAGCGGGAGGATACAATGAGCAGTCCTTC	CASRPLAGGYNEQSF
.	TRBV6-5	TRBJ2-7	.	TGCGCCAGCAGTTACGGGGGCCCCTACGAGCAGTACTTC	CASSYGGPYEQYF
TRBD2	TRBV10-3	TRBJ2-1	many	TGTGCCATCAGTGCTGGGGACTATCAGTTCTTC	CAISAGDYQFF
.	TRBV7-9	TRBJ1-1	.	TGTGCCAGCAGCTCTACTATAAACAGGTTTATGAACACTGAAGCTTTCTTT	CASSSTINRFMNTEAFF
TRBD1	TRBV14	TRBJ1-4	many	TGTGCCAGCAGCCAAGGAGGAGGGGGCAATGAAAAACTGTTTTTT	CASSQGGGGNEKLFF
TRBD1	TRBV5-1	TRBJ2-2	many	TGCGCCAGCAGCCAGACGACAGGGCGGGTCACCGGGGAGCTGTTTTTT	CASSQTTGRVTGELFF
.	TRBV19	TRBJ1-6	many	TGTGCCAGTAGCGATTCGGGGAGGTCACCCCTCCACTTT	CASSDSGRSPLHF
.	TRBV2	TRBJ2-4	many	TGTGCCAGCAGTGAGATGGAGGGGACAGCCAAAAACATTCAGTACTTC	CASSEMEGTAKNIQYF
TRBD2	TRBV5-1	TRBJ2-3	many	TGCGCCAGCAGCTTGGTGGCTGCGGGAGGCATGGGAGGCACAGATACGCAGTATTTT	CASSLVAAGGMGGTDTQYF
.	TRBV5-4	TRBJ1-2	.	TGTGCCAGCAGCTTCGGACGGCCCCCTTCCTATGGCTACACCTTC	CASSFGRPPSYGYTF
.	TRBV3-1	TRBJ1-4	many	TGTGCCAGCAGCCAAGATCCCCCCATATCCACTATACTGTTTTTT	CASSQDPPISTILFF
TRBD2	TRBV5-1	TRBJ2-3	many	TGCGCCAGCAGCATAGGACTAGCGGGAGCCCCGTGGGATACGCAGTATTTT	CASSIGLAGAPWDTQYF
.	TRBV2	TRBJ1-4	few	TGTGCCAGCAGTAATACCAGGGGAATAGGCGAAAAACTGTTTTTT	CASSNTRGIGEKLFF
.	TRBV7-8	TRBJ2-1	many	TGTGCCAGCAGCTCCCTGACTTTGGACAATGAGCAGTTCTTC	CASSSLTLDNEQFF
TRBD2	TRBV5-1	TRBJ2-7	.	TGCGCCAGCAGCTTGGGGACTAGCGAGATATCGAGTGAGCAGTACTTC	CASSLGTSEISSEQYF
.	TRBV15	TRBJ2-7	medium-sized	TGTGCCACCAGCAGAGATCTCGGGAACACGGAGTACTTC	CATSRDLGNTEYF
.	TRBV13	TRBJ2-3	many	TGTGCCAGCAGCTTGACTGCAGGGTTCAGGGTTACAGATACGCAGTATTTT	CASSLTAGFRVTDTQYF
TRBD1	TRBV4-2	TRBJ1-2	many	TGTGCCAGCAGCCAAGGTCCGGGACAGGGAATCTATGGCTACACCTTC	CASSQGPGQGIYGYTF
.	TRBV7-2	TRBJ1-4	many	TGTGCCAGCAGCCGGGGGGCAGACCGTAATGAAAAACTGTTTTTT	CASSRGADRNEKLFF
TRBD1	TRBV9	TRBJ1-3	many	TGTGCCAGCAGCGTTTCAGGGGGAGGCTCTGGAAACACCATATATTTT	CASSVSGGGSGNTIYF
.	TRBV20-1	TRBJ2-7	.	TGCAGTGCTAGACAAGGCTACTCCTACGAGCAGTACTTC	CSARQGYSYEQYF
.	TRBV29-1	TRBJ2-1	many	TGCAGCGTTGAAGATCTAGTCTACAATGAGCAGTTCTTC	CSVEDLVYNEQFF
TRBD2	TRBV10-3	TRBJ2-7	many	TGTGCCATCAGGGGGACTAGCGGGTCCTACGAGCAGTACTTC	CAIRGTSGSYEQYF
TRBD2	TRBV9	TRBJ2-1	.	TGTGCCAGCGCGGGAGTTTACAATGAGCAGTTCTTC	CASAGVYNEQFF
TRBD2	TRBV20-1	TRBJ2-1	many	TGCAGTGCTAGAGCAGGACTAGCGGACCGACGCGGGAACTACAATGAGCAGTTCTTC	CSARAGLADRRGNYNEQFF
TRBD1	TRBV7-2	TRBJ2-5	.	TGTGCCAGCAGCTTGGGGACAGGGGGCTCTCCGGGGGCCAAAGAGACCCAGTACTTC	CASSLGTGGSPGAKETQYF
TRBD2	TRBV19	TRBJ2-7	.	TGTGCCAGTAGTATGGCCCCCCTTAGCGGGGGTGGCTCCTACGAGCAGTACTTC	CASSMAPLSGGGSYEQYF
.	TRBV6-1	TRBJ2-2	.	TGTGCCAGCAGTGACGGGCATCCCGGGGAGCTGTTTTTT	CASSDGHPGELFF
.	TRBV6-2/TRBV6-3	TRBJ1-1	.	TGTGCCAGCCCACAAGACACGTTGAACACTGAAGCTTTCTTT	CASPQDTLNTEAFF
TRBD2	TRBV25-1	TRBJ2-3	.	TGTGCCAGCAGTCTAGCGGGAGTGGCAGATACGCAGTATTTT	CASSLAGVADTQYF